This TCR beta chain comes out of a study of blood T cell repertoires in COVID-19. Data came from immunoSEQ multiplex PCR; TCRdb stores just in-frame clones and leaves some out. This sample has 310,000 or so clones, with around 87% found just once. The receptor's source is a man aged 50-59 years with active or convalescent COVID-19. The sequenced material came from peripheral blood.

The CDR3: CASSLSVNSYNSPLHF. Here the CDR3 DNA reads TGTGCCAGCAGCTTATCGGTCAACTCCTATAATTCACCCCTCCACTTT. The rearrangement joins TRBV7-6 to TRBJ1-6, with D unresolved. Germline V lookup: CDR1 SGHVS, CDR2 FNYEAQ. V gave up 2 bases and J gave up 0 bases, with 8 bases separating them. This CDR3 has 16 amino acids.